This record concerns one T cell receptor beta chain sequence. The sample belongs to a study of cytomegalovirus exposure and HLA in healthy donors. Germline V gene lookup returns CDR1 LNHDA and CDR2 SQIVND (reference sequence). The V gene end was trimmed by 1 base and the J gene end by 5 bases; junction bases not matched to a gene: 6. This CDR3 comprises 16 residues. Primers for the PCR totalled 60 Vbeta and 13 Jbeta. TCRdb keeps only in-frame clones here, not all; method: immunoSEQ multiplex PCR. Altogether 150,000 to 200,000 clones are present, around 84% being singletons, with the ten largest covering more than 1.5%.

This receptor was taken from a woman between 18 and 29 years old in good health and CMV-seronegative. The rearrangement uses TRBV19 and TRBJ2-2, with 8 positions matching TRBD1. Material: PBMCs. The DNA of the CDR3 is TGTGCCAGTAGTATAGCACAGGGGGGAAATACCGGGGAGCTGTTTTTT. Residues: CASSIAQGGNTGELFF.